Listed here are 18 T cell receptor beta chains from one sample, sequenced in a study of cytomegalovirus exposure and HLA in healthy donors. The PCR used 60 Vbeta and 13 Jbeta primers. Clones were sequenced by immunoSEQ multiplex PCR, and TCRdb holds only the in-frame ones, with some missing. This table holds some 140,000 clones, 80% found once. Sequencing was performed on PBMCs. Every receptor here comes from a man aged 25-40 years in good health and CMV-seronegative.

This clone turned up a few times. J is TRBJ2-1 and V is TRBV28, with D tentatively TRBD2 (6 bases). Germline V lookup: CDR1 MDHEN, CDR2 SYDVKM. Trimming cost V 5 bases and J 8 bases, with 10 bases left between them. CDR3 length: 12 amino acids. This CDR3 reads CASSASGHEQFF. CDR3 in DNA: TGTGCCAGCAGTGCGAGCGGGCATGAGCAGTTCTTC. Supplemented by reference TRBV28 and TRBJ2-1, the full variable domain reads DVKVTQSSRYLVKRTGEKVFLECVQDMDHENMFWYRQDPGLGLRLIYFSYDVKMKEKGDIPEGYSVSREKKERFSLILESASTNQTSMYLCASSASGHEQFFGPGTRLTVL.

This clone was counted once. DNA of the CDR3: TGTGCCAGCAGCTTCCTGGGGCGCACAGATACGCAGTATTTT. This translates into CASSFLGRTDTQYF. V is TRBV7-2 and J is TRBJ2-3; possible D gene TRBD1, 5 bases. V was shortened by 3 bases and J by 1 base, with 8 bases between the two germline ends. The CDR3 consists of 14 residues. Germline V CDR1 and CDR2: SGHTA, FQGNSA.

CDR3 region: CASRTGITGELFF. Written as DNA, the CDR3 is TGTGCCAGTCGGACAGGGATCACCGGGGAGCTGTTTTTT. The rearrangement links TRBV6-6 to TRBJ2-2, with 8 bases matching TRBD1. The V gene's germline CDR1 is MNHNY and CDR2 SVGAGI (reference sequence). J gave up 4 bases and V 9 bases, and 4 bases lay outside the gene matches. The CDR3 has 13 amino acids.

This clone came up a few times. The rearrangement uses TRBV29-1 and TRBJ1-4; 7 nucleotides match TRBD1. This CDR3 is 13 amino acids long. Germline loops: CDR1 SQVTM, CDR2 ANQGSEA. V shed 7 bases, J shed 5 bases, and the junction held 7 bases outside the gene matches. The CDR3 here is CSAARQGNEKLFF. As DNA, the CDR3 is TGCAGCGCGGCTAGACAGGGAAATGAAAAACTGTTTTTT.

J is TRBJ2-3 and V is TRBV23-1, with 10 bases identical to TRBD2. TRBV23-1 is placed among ORFs of uncertain function. The CDR3 runs 18 residues. V was pared by 3 bases and J by 7 bases, with 16 bases of the junction left unmatched. In DNA form, the CDR3 reads TGCGCCAGCAGTCATTCCAGGGGCCCAGCGGGAGGGCCCTATACGCAGTATTTT. Amino acid sequence: CASSHSRGPAGGPYTQYF.

This rearrangement joins TRBV4-1 to TRBJ2-1, with TRBD2 matching 13 bases. Germline V CDR1 and CDR2: MGHRA, YSYEKL. V dropped 3 bases and J dropped 0; count of bases not matched to a gene: 14. There are 21 residues in the CDR3. The CDR3 nucleotides are TGCGCCAGCAGCCAGAAACTCATAGGACTAGCGGGAGTCCCCTCCTACAATGAGCAGTTCTTC. Translation: CASSQKLIGLAGVPSYNEQFF.

This clone showed up just a few times. The chain combines TRBV10-2 with TRBJ1-5, with a possible D match to TRBD1 (6 bases). CDR1 and CDR2 from the germline V gene are WSHSY and SAAADI. This CDR3 is built from 14 residues. The germline V and J ends were trimmed by 8 bases and 4 bases, with 15 bases remaining between them. The CDR3 DNA follows: TGCGCCAGCTCGATGACAGGCGCTAATCAGCCCCAGCATTTT. This sequence encodes CASSMTGANQPQHF.

V gene TRBV27 combines with J gene TRBJ2-7; D not certain. The length of the CDR3 is 15 residues. The V and J ends lost 5 bases and 3 bases respectively, with 17 bases between them. Germline lookup yields CDR1 MNHEY and CDR2 SMNVEV (reference sequence). CDR3: CASSAYGSRYYEQYF. CDR3 in DNA: TGTGCCAGCAGTGCCTATGGTAGCAGATACTACGAGCAGTACTTC.

This clone was seen only a few times. The V and J genes are TRBV2 and TRBJ2-3, with TRBD2 identical over 14 bases. This CDR3 comprises 14 residues. From germline, CDR1 is SNHLY and CDR2 FYNNEI. V lost 8 bases and J lost 6; bases outside the gene matches: 4. This CDR3 is CASAGLAGGDTQYF. The CDR3 region has the DNA TGTGCCAGCGCCGGACTAGCGGGAGGTGATACGCAGTATTTT.

The gene calls are TRBV30 and TRBJ1-1, with D hard to call. The length of the CDR3 is 12 residues. Trimming took 3 bases from V and 10 from J, leaving 15 bases between them. CDR1 is GTSNPN and CDR2 is SVGIG in the germline V gene (reference sequence). Written as DNA, the CDR3 is TGTGCCTGGAGCTCAGACCCTAGCCGAGCTTTCTTT. As protein: CAWSSDPSRAFF.

The chain couples TRBV28 to TRBJ1-3; 8 nucleotides align to TRBD1. The CDR3 spans 15 residues. CDR1 is MDHEN, CDR2 SYDVKM, per germline. The V segment lost 5 bases and the J segment 5 bases; nucleotides outside the gene matches: 8. Here the CDR3 DNA reads TGTGCCAGCAGTCCCCAGGCAGGGGGCAGAAACACCATATATTTT. It specifies CASSPQAGGRNTIYF.

The chain has TRBV27 and TRBJ2-1, with 8 bases identical to TRBD2. V gave up 3 bases and J gave up 2 bases; unmatched junction bases: 12. Germline CDR1 is MNHEY and CDR2 is SMNVEV (reference sequence). The CDR3 has 18 amino acids. For the CDR3, the DNA is TGTGCCAGCAGTTTGGGTTTCGGAGCGGGAGTCACCTACAATGAGCAGTTCTTC. It codes for CASSLGFGAGVTYNEQFF.

The chain combines TRBV5-8 with TRBJ2-7, with TRBD2 identical over 10 bases. The V and J ends lost 4 bases and 4 bases, in that order; junction bases with no gene match: 5. The CDR3 runs to 14 residues. In germline, CDR1 is SGHTS, CDR2 YDEGEE. CDR3 sequence reads: CASSQGSGRYEQYF. DNA for the CDR3: TGTGCCAGCAGCCAAGGTAGCGGGAGGTACGAGCAGTACTTC. Together with reference TRBV5-8 and TRBJ2-7, the CDR3 gives the full variable domain: EAGVTQSPTHLIKTRGQQATLRCSPISGHTSVYWYQQALGLGLQFLLWYDEGEERNRGNFPPRFSGRQFPNYSSELNVNALELEDSALYLCASSQGSGRYEQYFGPGTRLTVT.

V is TRBV19 and J is TRBJ1-1, with TRBD1 identical over 7 bases. Germline-derived CDR1 and CDR2 are LNHDA and SQIVND (reference sequence). CDR3 length equals 15 residues. V lost 0 bases to trimming and J lost 1 base; unmatched junction nucleotides: 2. The CDR3 coding sequence is TGTGCCAGTAGTATAGAAGGGACAGCGAACACTGAAGCTTTCTTT. Amino acid sequence: CASSIEGTANTEAFF. The whole variable domain, filled in from reference TRBV19 and TRBJ1-1, reads DGGITQSPKYLFRKEGQNVTLSCEQNLNHDAMYWYRQDPGQGLRLIYYSQIVNDFQKGDIAEGYSVSREKKESFPLTVTSAQKNPTAFYLCASSIEGTANTEAFFGQGTRLTVV.

This sequence joins TRBV6-5 and TRBJ2-2; 7 nucleotides agree with TRBD2. The CDR3 totals 14 residues. Germline CDR1 MNHEY, CDR2 SVGAGI. V dropped 6 bases and J dropped 5; count of bases not matched to a gene: 6. As DNA, the CDR3 is TGTGCCAGCAGAACTAGCGCGAGGACCGGGGAGCTGTTTTTT. Its protein is CASRTSARTGELFF.

A remark on this clone: Other DNA sequences in the sample encode the same CDR3. The chain combines TRBV27 with TRBJ1-1, with 7 nucleotides matching TRBD1. Unmatched junction bases numbered 6, after V lost 0 bases and J lost 5 bases. Per germline, CDR1 MNHEY and CDR2 SMNVEV (reference sequence). The CDR3 is 15 amino acids. The CDR3 is CASSLSSGGRTEAFF. DNA of the CDR3: TGTGCCAGCAGTTTATCGTCAGGGGGTAGGACTGAAGCTTTCTTT.

The CDR3 DNA is TGTGCCATCAGTGAGTCAGCTGAAACGGACACTGAAGCTTTCTTT. Protein sequence: CAISESAETDTEAFF. The chain links TRBV10-3 to TRBJ1-1, with unresolved D. Trimming left V 0 bases short and J 3 bases short, with 11 bases between. Per the germline V gene, CDR1 is ENHRY and CDR2 is SYGVKD. This CDR3 is built from 15 residues.

This chain links TRBV6-5 with TRBJ2-7; 10 bases are a match to TRBD2. The length of the CDR3 is 15 residues. CDR1 is MNHEY and CDR2 is SVGAGI in the germline V gene. Germline trimming cut 2 bases from V and 6 bases from J; bases unmatched to any gene: 7. The CDR3 DNA reads as TGTGCCAGCAGTTACCAGCGGGGACTAGCGACCGAGCAGTACTTC. It encodes CASSYQRGLATEQYF.